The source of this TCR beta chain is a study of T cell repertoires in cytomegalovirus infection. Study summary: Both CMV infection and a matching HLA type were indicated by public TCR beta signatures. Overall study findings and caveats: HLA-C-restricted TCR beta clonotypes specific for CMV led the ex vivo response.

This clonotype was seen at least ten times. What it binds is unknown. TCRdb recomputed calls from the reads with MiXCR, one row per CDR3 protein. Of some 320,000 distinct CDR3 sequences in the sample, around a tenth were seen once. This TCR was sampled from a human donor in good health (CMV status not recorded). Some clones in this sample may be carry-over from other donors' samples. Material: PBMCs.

The CDR3 region is CASSYSTGAEAFF. The DNA of the CDR3 is TGTGCCAGCAGTTACTCGACGGGAGCTGAAGCTTTCTTT. This rearrangement joins TRBV6-5 to TRBJ1-1; no clear D gene. Trimming left V 0 bases short and J 6 bases short, with 8 bases between. Looked up from germline, CDR1 is MNHEY and CDR2 is SVGAGI. The CDR3 is 13 amino acids.